The 27 T cell receptor beta chains below all came from one sample that was sequenced in a study of blood T cell repertoires in COVID-19. Measured with immunoSEQ multiplex PCR; TCRdb has only the in-frame clones, and not every one. The data show under 150,000 clones, with roughly four fifths seen just once and 18% held by the top ten. Sequences were obtained from PBMCs or T cells enriched from blood (not recorded which). These receptors originate from a young man who had recovered from COVID-19.

The chain employs TRBV5-1 and TRBJ1-4; a possible D gene is TRBD1 (6 bases). The CDR3 covers 14 residues. Per germline, CDR1 SGHRS and CDR2 YFSETQ. The V end was cut by 0 bases, the J end by 3 bases, with 6 bases between. The chain's CDR3 is CASSLAGANEKLFF. The CDR3 DNA reads TGCGCCAGCAGCTTGGCAGGGGCTAATGAAAAACTGTTTTTT.

The V call is TRBV3-1 (or the pseudogene TRBV3-2), the J call TRBJ1-1, with D perhaps TRBD1 (6 bases). Germline CDR1 reads LGHDT; CDR2 reads YNNKEL (reference sequence). V gave up 6 bases and J gave up 3 bases, with 11 bases separating them. The CDR3 is 13 amino acids. The DNA for the CDR3 is TGTGCCAGCAGTCTCAGGGGTCACACTGAAGCTTTCTTT. Its translation: CASSLRGHTEAFF.

With regard to this clone: This specimen includes other DNA sequences encoding the same CDR3. The rearrangement joins TRBV2 to TRBJ1-3; no reliable D call. The CDR3 is made up of 14 amino acids. Trimming cost V 6 bases and J 1 base, with 10 bases left between them. Germline assignment: CDR1 SNHLY and CDR2 FYNNEI. The CDR3 nucleotides read TGTGCCAGCAGGTTGGGAGGATCTGGAAACACCATATATTTT. Encoded protein: CASRLGGSGNTIYF. The variable domain in full, with the rest retrieved from reference TRBV2 and TRBJ1-3, is EPEVTQTPSHQVTQMGQEVILRCVPISNHLYFYWYRQILGQKVEFLVSFYNNEISEKSEIFDDQFSVERPDGSNFTLKIRSTKLEDSAMYFCASRLGGSGNTIYFGEGSWLTVV.

The chain uses TRBV7-9 and TRBJ1-4; 9 bases map to TRBD1. From germline, CDR1 is SEHNR and CDR2 FQNEAQ (reference sequence). Trimming cost V 4 bases and J 1 base; bases outside gene matches: 4. The CDR3 is 16 residues long. The CDR3 here is CASSSGQGETNEKLFF. CDR3 DNA sequence: TGTGCCAGCAGCTCGGGACAGGGAGAAACTAATGAAAAACTGTTTTTT. Full variable domain (remainder filled in from reference TRBV7-9 and TRBJ1-4): DTGVSQNPRHKITKRGQNVTFRCDPISEHNRLYWYRQTLGQGPEFLTYFQNEAQLEKSRLLSDRFSAERPKGSFSTLEIQRTEQGDSAMYLCASSSGQGETNEKLFFGSGTQLSVL.

This clone showed up just once. The chain links TRBV5-1 to TRBJ2-7, with TRBD2 as a possible D gene (6 bases). Germline CDR1 reads SGHRS; CDR2 reads YFSETQ. This CDR3 has 14 amino acids. Between the trimmed V and J ends, which lost 3 bases and 2 bases, there was a span of 12 bases. DNA of the CDR3: TGCGCCAGCAGCTGGGGTGGAGGGGCCTACGAGCAGTACTTC. Translated, it gives CASSWGGGAYEQYF.

The J gene is TRBJ2-2, the V gene TRBV5-1; TRBD1 aligns across 7 bases. Trimming at V came to 0 bases and at J to 1 base, leaving 6 bases not matched to a gene. CDR1 is SGHRS, CDR2 YFSETQ, per germline. The CDR3 covers 17 residues. This CDR3 reads CASSLATRTGNTGELFF. For the CDR3, the DNA is TGCGCCAGCAGCTTGGCCACCCGGACAGGGAACACCGGGGAGCTGTTTTTT. Full variable domain (rest looked up from reference TRBV5-1 and TRBJ2-2): KAGVTQTPRYLIKTRGQQVTLSCSPISGHRSVSWYQQTPGQGLQFLFEYFSETQRNKGNFPGRFSGRQFSNSRSEMNVSTLELGDSALYLCASSLATRTGNTGELFFGEGSRLTVL.

The table lists this clone with a few counts. J is TRBJ2-3 and V is TRBV5-6, with a possible D match to TRBD2 (6 bases). The CDR3 is 14 amino acids. From germline, CDR1 is SGHDT and CDR2 YYEEEE. Trimming cost V 1 base and J 3 bases, with 9 bases left between them. Here the CDR3 reads CASSLRGWTDTQYF. CDR3 bases: TGTGCCAGCAGCTTGCGGGGGTGGACAGATACGCAGTATTTT.

The chain links TRBV14 to TRBJ2-7; no clear D. There are 12 residues in the CDR3. Between the trimmed V and J ends, which lost 1 base and 3 bases, there was a span of 4 bases. Germline CDR1 reads SGHDN; CDR2 reads FVKESK. The CDR3: CASSQAGYEQYF. CDR3 coding DNA: TGTGCCAGCAGCCAAGCGGGCTACGAGCAGTACTTC.

The V call is TRBV19, the J call TRBJ1-3, with D unresolved. The germline gives CDR1 LNHDA, CDR2 SQIVND (reference sequence). Trimming removed 3 bases from V and 4 bases from J, with 10 bases in between. The CDR3 runs 14 residues. The chain's CDR3 is CASSIAGAGNTIYF. CDR3 DNA sequence: TGTGCCAGTAGTATCGCGGGCGCCGGAAACACCATATATTTT.

This clone was found once. Its ends do not fully match the called genes, so a read error is possible. This chain joins TRBV2 and TRBJ1-3; D perhaps matches TRBD1 (5 bases). The CDR3 spans 14 residues. Germline CDR1 SNHLY, CDR2 FYNNEI. The CDR3 sequence: CASGDSDSGNTIYF. The CDR3 DNA follows: TGTGCCAGCGGTGACAGTGACTCTGGAAACACCATATATTTT. The whole variable domain, filled in from reference TRBV2 and TRBJ1-3, reads EPEVTQTPSHQVTQMGQEVILRCVPISNHLYFYWYRQILGQKVEFLVSFYNNEISEKSEIFDDQFSVERPDGSNFTLKIRSTKLEDSAMYFCASGDSDSGNTIYFGEGSWLTVV.

This clone was seen only once. This sequence joins TRBV6-1 and TRBJ1-1, with D hard to call. Trimming pared 0 bases from V and 6 bases from J, leaving 5 bases between. The CDR3 length is 12 residues. Germline V gene sequence: CDR1 MNHNS, CDR2 SASEGT. CDR3 DNA sequence: TGTGCCAGCAGTGAAGCGCGCTCTGAAGCTTTCTTT. It is translated as CASSEARSEAFF.

The rearrangement links TRBV5-4 to TRBJ1-2; D not resolved. Germline V CDR1 and CDR2: SGHNT, YYREEE (reference sequence). This CDR3 has 14 residues. The germline V and J ends were trimmed by 4 bases and 5 bases, with 15 bases remaining between them. The CDR3 DNA reads as TGTGCCAGCAGCAGCCCGGACTCTTCTTATGGCTACACCTTC. Translation: CASSSPDSSYGYTF.

This clone was counted between two and nine times. V is TRBV28 and J is TRBJ2-7, with TRBD2 matching over 9 bases. The J segment lost 5 bases and the V segment lost 1 base, leaving 12 bases of the junction unmatched. CDR3 length: 17 amino acids. Germline-derived CDR1 and CDR2 are MDHEN and SYDVKM. The CDR3 DNA reads as TGTGCCAGCAGTTTATACGGGAGAGGCGGGGGGGCCCACGAGCAGTACGTC. This codes for CASSLYGRGGGAHEQYV.

The chain combines TRBV19 with TRBJ2-7, with 10 bases lining up with TRBD2. CDR3 length: 12 amino acids. Germline lookup yields CDR1 LNHDA and CDR2 SQIVND (reference sequence). Trimming took 9 bases from V and 9 from J; bases not matched to a gene: 8. Written as DNA, the CDR3 is TGTGCCAGCATGGGGCTAGCGGGAGTGCAGTACTTC. This gives the protein CASMGLAGVQYF.

This clone has a handful of counts. J is TRBJ2-5 and V is TRBV19; 11 nucleotides align to TRBD2. The CDR3 covers 15 residues. Germline V gene lookup returns CDR1 LNHDA and CDR2 SQIVND (reference sequence). V lost 1 base, J lost 7 bases, and 5 bases stayed unmatched. Here the CDR3 DNA reads TGTGCCAGTAGTATAGTAGCGGGGGGGACAAGGACCCAGTACTTC. Its protein is CASSIVAGGTRTQYF.

The CDR3: CASSEDWGGVKETQYF. The DNA of the CDR3 is TGTGCCAGCAGTGAAGATTGGGGGGGTGTAAAAGAGACCCAGTACTTC. The chain recombines TRBV6-1 with TRBJ2-5, with 7 bases identical to TRBD2. This CDR3 comprises 16 residues. J gave up 3 bases and V 1 base, and 8 bases lay outside the gene matches. Germline V CDR1 and CDR2: MNHNS, SASEGT.

The chain is built from TRBV27 and TRBJ1-6; 8 positions match TRBD1. Germline loops: CDR1 MNHEY, CDR2 SMNVEV (reference sequence). This CDR3 has 15 residues. The trim removed 4 bases at V and 6 bases at J, leaving 5 bases unmatched. The chain's CDR3 is CASSSGQGINSPLHF. CDR3 nucleotides: TGTGCCAGCAGTTCTGGACAGGGCATTAATTCACCCCTCCACTTT.

This clone occurred a few times. This chain connects TRBV20-1 to TRBJ2-7; 8 nucleotides align to TRBD1. The CDR3 has 13 amino acids. The germline V gene encodes CDR1 DFQATT and CDR2 SNEGSKA (reference sequence). V dropped 3 bases and J dropped 3; count of bases not matched to a gene: 4. The CDR3 loop reads CSASGQGIYEQYF. The CDR3 region has the DNA TGCAGTGCTAGTGGACAGGGTATCTACGAGCAGTACTTC.

This chain uses TRBV9 with TRBJ2-5, with D unresolved. The germline V gene encodes CDR1 SGDLS and CDR2 YYNGEE. The CDR3 contains 13 residues. V was pared by 1 base and J by 2 bases, with 6 bases between. The CDR3 sequence: CASSVSQQETQYF. The CDR3 coding sequence is TGTGCCAGCAGCGTAAGCCAACAAGAGACCCAGTACTTC.

The V gene is TRBV19, the J gene TRBJ2-1; maybe TRBD2 (5 bases). The CDR3 has 15 residues. From germline, CDR1 is LNHDA and CDR2 SQIVND (reference sequence). The ends were cut back, 6 bases at V and 4 bases at J, with 16 bases in the middle. Written as DNA, the CDR3 is TGTGCCAGTAGGACTACCTCCGGGCCTTACAATGAGCAGTTCTTC. Translated: CASRTTSGPYNEQFF.

This clone has only a few counts. The genes are TRBV4-1 and TRBJ1-5; possible D gene TRBD1, 5 bases. The CDR3 runs to 19 residues. The germline V gene encodes CDR1 MGHRA and CDR2 YSYEKL. V was shortened by 1 base and J by 0 bases, with 19 bases between the two germline ends. DNA of the CDR3: TGCGCCAGCAGCCAAGTTTATCTTGGGGCGTGGGGTAGCAATCAGCCCCAGCATTTT. It codes for CASSQVYLGAWGSNQPQHF.

The rearrangement links TRBV18 to TRBJ2-7; the D gene is possibly TRBD2 (5 bases). Trimming shortened V by 3 bases and J by 1 base, and 10 bases separated the two germline ends. Germline V lookup: CDR1 KGHSH, CDR2 LQKENI. The CDR3 length is 14 residues. CDR3 bases: TGTGCCAGCTCACCGGGTGAGGGATCCTACGAGCAGTACTTC. Translated: CASSPGEGSYEQYF.

This chain links TRBV5-6 with TRBJ1-2; 9 bases fit TRBD1. Germline V CDR1 and CDR2: SGHDT, YYEEEE. V trimming: 0 bases; J trimming: 2 bases; junction bases outside the gene matches: 5. CDR3 length equals 16 residues. For the CDR3, the DNA is TGTGCCAGCAGCTTGGGGGGACAGGGCCCCAACTATGGCTACACCTTC. Translation: CASSLGGQGPNYGYTF.

This clone was seen only a few times. The chain carries TRBV27 and TRBJ2-6; 9 bases fit TRBD1. CDR1 and CDR2 (germline): MNHEY, SMNVEV (reference sequence). This CDR3 has 17 amino acids. V dropped 6 bases and J dropped 2; count of bases not matched to a gene: 8. The CDR3 bases are TGTGCCAGCAGCCCCGGGACAGGGTCCCCTGGGGCCAACGTCCTGACTTTC. This gives the protein CASSPGTGSPGANVLTF. Looking up the rest from reference TRBV27 and TRBJ2-6 gives the full variable domain: EAQVTQNPRYLITVTGKKLTVTCSQNMNHEYMSWYRQDPGLGLRQIYYSMNVEVTDKGDVPEGYKVSRKEKRNFPLILESPSPNQTSLYFCASSPGTGSPGANVLTFGAGSRLTVL.

The V and J genes are TRBV12-5 and TRBJ2-2; the match to TRBD1 covers 7 bases. Trimming cost V 3 bases and J 4 bases; bases outside gene matches: 5. This CDR3 comprises 15 residues. Germline CDR1 reads LGHNT; CDR2 reads FRNRAP. As DNA, the CDR3 is TGTGCTAGTGGTTTAAGACAGGGTGGCACCGGGGAGCTGTTTTTT. Protein sequence: CASGLRQGGTGELFF.

J is TRBJ1-2 and V is TRBV10-3, with a tentative D call TRBD1 (6 bases). Germline V gene lookup returns CDR1 ENHRY and CDR2 SYGVKD. The CDR3 covers 17 residues. With 0 bases removed from V and 5 bases from J, the gap between germline ends came to 19 bases. CDR3 coding DNA: TGTGCCATCAGTGAGTCCCCGGCGGGGGGCGCGCGGTATGGCTACACCTTC. Amino acid sequence: CAISESPAGGARYGYTF.

V gene TRBV5-1 combines with J gene TRBJ2-2, with 8 positions matching TRBD2. Germline V gene sequence: CDR1 SGHRS, CDR2 YFSETQ. This CDR3 is 16 amino acids long. The junction had 5 bases not matched to a gene; V was cut back by 3 bases and J by 1 base. The CDR3 sequence is CASSSSAGENTGELFF. Written as DNA, the CDR3 is TGCGCCAGCAGCTCGTCAGCGGGGGAGAACACCGGGGAGCTGTTTTTT.